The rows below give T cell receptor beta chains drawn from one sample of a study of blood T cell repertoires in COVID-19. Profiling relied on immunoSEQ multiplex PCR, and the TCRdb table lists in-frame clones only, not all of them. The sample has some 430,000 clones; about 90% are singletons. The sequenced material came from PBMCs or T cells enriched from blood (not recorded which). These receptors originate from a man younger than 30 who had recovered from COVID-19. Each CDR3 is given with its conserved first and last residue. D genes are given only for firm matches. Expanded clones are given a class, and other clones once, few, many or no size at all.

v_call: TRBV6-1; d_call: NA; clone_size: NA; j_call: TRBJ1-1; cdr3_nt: TGTGCCAGCAGTGATCTAAGGAACACTGAAGCTTTCTTT; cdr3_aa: CASSDLRNTEAFF
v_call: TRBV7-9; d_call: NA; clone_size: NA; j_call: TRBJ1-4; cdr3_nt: TGTGCCAGCAGCTTATTTCGGGGAACCTCAACTAATGAAAAACTGTTTTTT; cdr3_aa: CASSLFRGTSTNEKLFF
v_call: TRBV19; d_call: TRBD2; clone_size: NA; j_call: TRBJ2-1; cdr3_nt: TGTGCCAGTAGTACCGCGGGACTAGCCCATGAGCAGTTCTTC; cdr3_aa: CASSTAGLAHEQFF
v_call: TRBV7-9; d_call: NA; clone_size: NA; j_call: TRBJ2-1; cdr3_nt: TGTGCCAGCAGCTTATATAACTACAATGAGCAGTTCTTC; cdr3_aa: CASSLYNYNEQFF
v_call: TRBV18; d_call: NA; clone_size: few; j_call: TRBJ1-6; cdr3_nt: TGTGCCAGCTCACAACTTCTCTCTAATTCACCCCTCCACTTT; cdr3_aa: CASSQLLSNSPLHF
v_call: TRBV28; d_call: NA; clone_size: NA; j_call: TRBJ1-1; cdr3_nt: TGTGCCAGCAGTCTCTCGAGGGAAGCTTTCTTT; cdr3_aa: CASSLSREAFF
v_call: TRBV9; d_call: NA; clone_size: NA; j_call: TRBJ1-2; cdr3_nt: TGTGCCAGCAGCGTGCACGGAGGGGAAGGCTATGGCTACACCTTC; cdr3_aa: CASSVHGGEGYGYTF
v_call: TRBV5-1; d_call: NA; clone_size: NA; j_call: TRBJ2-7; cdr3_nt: TGCGCCAGCAGCTTGGAGGGAGGAGTCTACGAGCAGTACTTC; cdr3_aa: CASSLEGGVYEQYF
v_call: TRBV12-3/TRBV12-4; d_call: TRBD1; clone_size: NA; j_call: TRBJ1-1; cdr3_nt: TGTGCCACAGGGGGTAACTGGGGAGCTTTCTTT; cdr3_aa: CATGGNWGAFF
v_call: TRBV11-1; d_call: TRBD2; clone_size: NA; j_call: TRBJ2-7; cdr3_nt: TGTGCCAGCAGCCGACGACTAGCCGGGGACGAGCAGTACTTC; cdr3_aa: CASSRRLAGDEQYF
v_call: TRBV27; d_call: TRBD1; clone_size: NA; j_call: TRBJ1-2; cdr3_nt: TGTGCCAGCAGTCAGACAGGGGGCTATGGCTACACCTTC; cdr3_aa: CASSQTGGYGYTF
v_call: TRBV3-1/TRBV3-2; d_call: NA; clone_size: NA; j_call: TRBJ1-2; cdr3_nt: TGTGCCAGCAGCCAAGTTAAGGGGAACTATGGCTACACCTTC; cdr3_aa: CASSQVKGNYGYTF
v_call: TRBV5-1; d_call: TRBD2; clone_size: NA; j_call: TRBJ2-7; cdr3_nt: TGCGCCAGCAGCTTGCCCGCCGGGACTAGCGTCGACGAGCAGTACTTC; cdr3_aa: CASSLPAGTSVDEQYF
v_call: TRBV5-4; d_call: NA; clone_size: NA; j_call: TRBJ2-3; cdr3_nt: TGTGCCAGCAGCTCCCCCGGAGGGGGCACAGATACGCAGTATTTT; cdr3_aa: CASSSPGGGTDTQYF
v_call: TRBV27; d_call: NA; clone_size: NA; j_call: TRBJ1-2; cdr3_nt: TGTGCCAGCTCCCCTTTATCCAGGGCTGGTGGCTACACCTTC; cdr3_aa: CASSPLSRAGGYTF
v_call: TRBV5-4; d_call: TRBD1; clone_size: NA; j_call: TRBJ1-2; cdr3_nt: TGTGCCAGCAGCCCGGGGACAGCGGCTAACTATGGCTACACCTTC; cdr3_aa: CASSPGTAANYGYTF
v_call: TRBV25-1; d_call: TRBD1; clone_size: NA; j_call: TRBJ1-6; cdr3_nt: TGTGCCAGCAACGAGGCCGGGACAGCTAATTCACCCCTCCACTTT; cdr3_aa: CASNEAGTANSPLHF
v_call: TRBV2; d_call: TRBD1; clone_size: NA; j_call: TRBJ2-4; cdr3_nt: TGTGCCAGCAGAACCACAGGGGCTCCACTAGCCAAAAACATTCAGTACTTC; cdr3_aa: CASRTTGAPLAKNIQYF
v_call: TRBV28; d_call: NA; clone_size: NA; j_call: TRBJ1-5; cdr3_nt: TGTGCCAGCAGTTCCCCCCACGGTAATCAGCCCCAGCATTTT; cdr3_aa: CASSSPHGNQPQHF
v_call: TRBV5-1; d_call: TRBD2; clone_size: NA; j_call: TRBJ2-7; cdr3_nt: TGCGCCAGCAGAGGAATCGGGAGGCCCACCTACGAGCAGTACTTC; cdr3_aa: CASRGIGRPTYEQYF
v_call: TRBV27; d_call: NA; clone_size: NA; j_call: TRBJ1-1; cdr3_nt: TGTGCCAGCAGTTTGGCGGGGGCCCCGAACACTGAAGCTTTCTTT; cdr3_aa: CASSLAGAPNTEAFF
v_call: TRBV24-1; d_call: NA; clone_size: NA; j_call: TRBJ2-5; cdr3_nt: TGTGCCACCAGTGATCTCCCCCGGGGAAAAGAGACCCAGTACTTC; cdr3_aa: CATSDLPRGKETQYF
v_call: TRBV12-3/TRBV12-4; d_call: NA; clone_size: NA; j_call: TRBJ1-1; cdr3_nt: TGTGCCAGCACGGCAGGGATATACCAAGGGGCTTTCTTT; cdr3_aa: CASTAGIYQGAFF
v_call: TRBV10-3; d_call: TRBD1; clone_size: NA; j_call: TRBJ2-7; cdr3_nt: TGTGCCATCAGCCCGGGACAGGGGGCCATGGGCGAGCAGTACTTC; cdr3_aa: CAISPGQGAMGEQYF
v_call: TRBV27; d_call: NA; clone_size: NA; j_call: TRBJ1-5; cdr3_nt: TGTGCCAGCAGGGGTCAGGTCTATCAGCCCCAGCATTTT; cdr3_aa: CASRGQVYQPQHF
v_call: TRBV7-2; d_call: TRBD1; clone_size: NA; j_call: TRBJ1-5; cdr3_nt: TGTGCCAGCAGCACACGGGACAGATCTAGCAATCAGCCCCAGCATTTT; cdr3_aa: CASSTRDRSSNQPQHF
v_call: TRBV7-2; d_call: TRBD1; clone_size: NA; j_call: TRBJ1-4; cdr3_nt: TGTGCCAGCAGCCCAAGGACAGGGAGGGAAAAACTGTTTTTT; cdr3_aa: CASSPRTGREKLFF
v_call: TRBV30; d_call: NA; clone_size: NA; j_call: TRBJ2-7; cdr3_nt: TGTGCCCAGGGGACCAGCTCCTACGAGCAGTACTTC; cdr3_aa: CAQGTSSYEQYF
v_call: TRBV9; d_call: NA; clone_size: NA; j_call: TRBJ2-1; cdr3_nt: TGTGCCAGCAGCGTAGCCCCGGGAGTAATTGAGCAGTTCTTC; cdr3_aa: CASSVAPGVIEQFF
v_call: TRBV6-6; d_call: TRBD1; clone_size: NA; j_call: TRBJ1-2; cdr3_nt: TGTGCCACCAGACAGGGGAGGAATGGCTACACCTTC; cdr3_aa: CATRQGRNGYTF
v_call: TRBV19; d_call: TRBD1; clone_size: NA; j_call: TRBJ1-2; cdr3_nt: TGTGCCAGTAGTTCGGGACAGGGGGCGATTAACTATGGCTACACCTTC; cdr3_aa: CASSSGQGAINYGYTF
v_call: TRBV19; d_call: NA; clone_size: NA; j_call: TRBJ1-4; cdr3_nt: TGTGCCAGTAGTATAGCGTACCGAGCTAATGAAAAACTGTTTTTT; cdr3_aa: CASSIAYRANEKLFF
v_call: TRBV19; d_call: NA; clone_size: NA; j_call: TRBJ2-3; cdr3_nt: TGTGCCAGTAGGGAGGGTGGCGGCAGCACAGATACGCAGTATTTT; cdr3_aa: CASREGGGSTDTQYF
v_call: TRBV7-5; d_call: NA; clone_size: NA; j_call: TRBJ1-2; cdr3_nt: TGTGTCAGAAGCTCGGACAGGGTTGACTACACCTTC; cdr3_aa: CVRSSDRVDYTF
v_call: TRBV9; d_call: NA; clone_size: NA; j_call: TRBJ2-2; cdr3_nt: TGTGCCAGCAGCGTAGTCTCGGAGGCCGGGGAGCTGTTTTTT; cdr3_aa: CASSVVSEAGELFF
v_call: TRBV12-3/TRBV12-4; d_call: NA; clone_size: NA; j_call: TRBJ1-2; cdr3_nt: TGTGCCAGCAGTACCCTACGAGGCTACACCTTC; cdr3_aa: CASSTLRGYTF
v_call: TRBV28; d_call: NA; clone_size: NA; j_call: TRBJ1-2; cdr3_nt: TGTGCCAGCATGTCGCGGGACTATGGCTACACCTTC; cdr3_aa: CASMSRDYGYTF
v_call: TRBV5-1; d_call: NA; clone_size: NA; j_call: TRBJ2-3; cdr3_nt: TGCGCCAGCAGCTTGAGACAGACAGATACGCAGTATTTT; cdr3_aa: CASSLRQTDTQYF
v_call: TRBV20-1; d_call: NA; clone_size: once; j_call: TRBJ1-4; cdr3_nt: TGCAGTGCTCCCACGGGTGAAAAACTGTTTTTT; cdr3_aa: CSAPTGEKLFF
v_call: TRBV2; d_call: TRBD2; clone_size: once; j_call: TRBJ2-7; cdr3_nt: TGTGCCAGCAGTGTAGGGAGGGCAGAGGCCTACGAGCAGTACTTC; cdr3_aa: CASSVGRAEAYEQYF
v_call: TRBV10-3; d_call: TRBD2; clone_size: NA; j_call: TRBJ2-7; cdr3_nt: TGTGCCATCAGAAATCTCCTAGCGGGAGGGCCCCAAGGGGACGAGCAGTACTTC; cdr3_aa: CAIRNLLAGGPQGDEQYF
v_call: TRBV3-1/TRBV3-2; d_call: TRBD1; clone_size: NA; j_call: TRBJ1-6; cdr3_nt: TGTGCCAGCAGCCGTATCGACAGGGGCCCTTCACCCCTCCACTTT; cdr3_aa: CASSRIDRGPSPLHF
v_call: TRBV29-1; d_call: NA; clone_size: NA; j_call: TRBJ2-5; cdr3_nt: TGCAGCGTTGGATCCGCGCAAGAGACCCAGTACTTC; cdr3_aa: CSVGSAQETQYF
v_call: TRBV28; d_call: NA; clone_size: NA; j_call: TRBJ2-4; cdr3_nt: TGTGCCAGCAGTTTGAGGAACATTCAGTACTTC; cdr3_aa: CASSLRNIQYF
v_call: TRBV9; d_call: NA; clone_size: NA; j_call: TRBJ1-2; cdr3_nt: TGTGCCAGCAGCGTAGAACACCGACTAGACTATGGCTACACCTTC; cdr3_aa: CASSVEHRLDYGYTF
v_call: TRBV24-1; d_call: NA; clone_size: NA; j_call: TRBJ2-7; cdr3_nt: TGTGCCACCAGTGATGCCGGGTCCGGAGGCGAGCAGTACTTC; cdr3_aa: CATSDAGSGGEQYF
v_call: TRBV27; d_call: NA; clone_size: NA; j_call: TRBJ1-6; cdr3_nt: TGTGCCAGCAGTTTTAGGCCGGGTTCACCCCTCCACTTT; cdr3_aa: CASSFRPGSPLHF
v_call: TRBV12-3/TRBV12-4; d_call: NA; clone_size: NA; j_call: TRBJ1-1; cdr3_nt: TGTGCCAGCACTCGACAGGAGAACACTGAAGCTTTCTTT; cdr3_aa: CASTRQENTEAFF
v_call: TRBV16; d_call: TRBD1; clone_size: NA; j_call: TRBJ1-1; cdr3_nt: TGTGCCAGCAGCCAATCCCGGGACGACAGGGGAGGTAAAGCTTTCTTT; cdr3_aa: CASSQSRDDRGGKAFF
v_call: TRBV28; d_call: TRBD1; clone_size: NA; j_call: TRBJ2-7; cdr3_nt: TGTGCCAGCAGCAATCCCACAGGGGGGATAGACGAGCAGTACTTC; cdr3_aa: CASSNPTGGIDEQYF
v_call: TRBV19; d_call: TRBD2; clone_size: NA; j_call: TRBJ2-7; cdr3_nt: TGTGCCAGTAGCCCGGGAGGAGGGTACTACTACGAGCAGTACTTC; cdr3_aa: CASSPGGGYYYEQYF
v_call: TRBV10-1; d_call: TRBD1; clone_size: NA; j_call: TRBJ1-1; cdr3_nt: TGCGCCAGCAGTGAAGACAGGGGTGAAGCTTTCTTT; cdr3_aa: CASSEDRGEAFF
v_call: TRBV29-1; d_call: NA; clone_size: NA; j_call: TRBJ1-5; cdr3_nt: TGCAGCGTTCCCCACCCGGACAGCCGAGATGCGCGGCCCCAGCATTTT; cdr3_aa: CSVPHPDSRDARPQHF